The rows below give T cell receptor beta chains drawn from one sample of a study of post-analysis software for immune sequencing data. MiXCR was run by TCRdb on the PCR reads, yielding one entry per CDR3 protein. Of about 820,000 distinct CDR3 sequences in the sample, roughly 50% were seen once. The source material was blood. The origin of the receptors is a girl aged 5 to 17 with multiple sclerosis. Each CDR3 is given with its conserved first and last residue.

V gene,J gene,CDR3 protein
TRBV29-1,TRBJ1-2,CSSKGPNYGYTF
TRBV29-1,TRBJ1-1,CSVVGRVNTEAFF
TRBV20-1,TRBJ2-7,CSARLASDEQYF
TRBV5-1,TRBJ2-3,CASRPMGSSTDTQYF
TRBV10-3,TRBJ1-2,CAISEPGGAPNGYTF
TRBV6-5,TRBJ2-7,CASSTRTSGTYEQYF
TRBV29-1,TRBJ1-1,CSVGMPLNTEAFF
TRBV12-3/TRBV12-4,TRBJ2-6,CASSPPSYSGANVLTF
TRBV10-3,TRBJ1-5,CAIADMDNQPQHF
TRBV7-2,-,CASSSLGGGLYEQYF
TRBV29-1,TRBJ2-5,CSVERKQGRETQYF
TRBV5-5,TRBJ2-1,CASSAGGGNYNEQFF
TRBV10-3,TRBJ2-7,CAHAPTSGMGEQYF
TRBV4-1,TRBJ1-5,CASSQEGAGISNQPQHF
TRBV27,TRBJ2-1,CASSPGTSGINEQFF
TRBV7-9,TRBJ2-1,CASSFSGRAGDEQFF
TRBV20-1,TRBJ2-1,CSAKMGLARYNEQFF